These 14 T cell receptor beta chains were sequenced from one sample in a study of cytomegalovirus exposure and HLA in healthy donors. Amplification used 60 Vbeta primers and 13 Jbeta primers. Sequencing used immunoSEQ multiplex PCR; TCRdb keeps in-frame clones, though not all of them. Of 120,000 or so clones in the sample, about 80% were seen once. Material for sequencing was PBMCs. The receptor set was obtained from a man aged 30 to 39 in good health and CMV-seropositive.

This rearrangement joins TRBV10-3 to TRBJ2-5; D is possibly TRBD2 (5 bases). CDR3 size: 16 residues. V lost 0 bases to trimming and J lost 6 bases, with 17 bases between them. CDR1 ENHRY and CDR2 SYGVKD come from the germline V gene. The CDR3 DNA follows: TGTGCCATCAGTGAGTCTAGCGCCCAGGTCGGTCAGACCCAGTACTTC. It codes for CAISESSAQVGQTQYF.

CDR3 protein: CASSGGLVLVNYEQYF. Written as DNA, the CDR3 is TGCGCCAGCAGCGGCGGGCTGGTACTCGTTAATTACGAGCAGTACTTC. The V call is TRBV5-1, the J call TRBJ2-7; D perhaps matches TRBD2 (5 bases). Germline V lookup: CDR1 SGHRS, CDR2 YFSETQ. The germline V and J ends were trimmed by 4 bases and 4 bases, with 21 bases remaining between them. This CDR3 contains 16 residues.

This chain joins TRBV5-1 and TRBJ2-3; D is perhaps TRBD1 (5 bases). The V end was cut by 2 bases, the J end by 6 bases, with 7 bases between. Per germline, CDR1 SGHRS and CDR2 YFSETQ. There are 12 residues in the CDR3. The CDR3 DNA reads as TGCGCCAGCAGCTTAGGGGTCGATACGCAGTATTTT. As protein: CASSLGVDTQYF.

The chain is built from TRBV6-1 and TRBJ2-1; 9 bases agree with TRBD2. This CDR3 spans 15 amino acids. Unmatched junction bases numbered 4, after V lost 7 bases and J lost 0 bases. CDR1 is MNHNS, CDR2 SASEGT, per germline. In DNA, the CDR3 is TGTGCCAGCACGGCGACTAGCGGCTCCTACAATGAGCAGTTCTTC. The encoded protein is CASTATSGSYNEQFF.

This clone was seen more than once but under ten times. V usage is TRBV18 and J usage is TRBJ2-1, with D unresolved. V dropped 3 bases and J dropped 5 bases, with 5 bases sitting between them. Germline CDR1 reads KGHSH; CDR2 reads LQKENI. CDR3 size: 12 residues. In DNA, the CDR3 is TGTGCCAGCTCACCTCCAAACAATGAGCAGTTCTTC. This gives the protein CASSPPNNEQFF.

This clone was recorded a few times. The J gene is TRBJ1-3, the V gene TRBV30, with D uncertain. V was shortened by 4 bases and J by 8 bases, with 21 bases between the two germline ends. The CDR3 has 15 amino acids. The germline V gene has CDR1 GTSNPN and CDR2 SVGIG (reference sequence). The CDR3 nucleotides read TGTGCCTGGATCCCTGAACCAACCCGAGGAGACACCATATATTTT. It yields the protein CAWIPEPTRGDTIYF.

The V and J genes are TRBV5-4 and TRBJ1-2; D is unclear. Germline assignment: CDR1 SGHNT and CDR2 YYREEE (reference sequence). V lost 0 bases and J 6 bases, leaving 15 bases between the germline ends. This CDR3 comprises 15 residues. For the CDR3, the DNA is TGTGCCAGCAGCTTGGAAGGAGTATTTCTCCATGGCTACACCTTC. It encodes CASSLEGVFLHGYTF. The full variable domain, in which reference TRBV5-4 and TRBJ1-2 provide the parts outside the CDR3, is ETGVTQSPTHLIKTRGQQVTLRCSSQSGHNTVSWYQQALGQGPQFIFQYYREEENGRGNFPPRFSGLQFPNYSSELNVNALELDDSALYLCASSLEGVFLHGYTFGSGTRLTVV.

CDR3 residues: CASSSASGLRPQHF. The DNA of the CDR3 is TGTGCCAGCAGTTCCGCCAGCGGGCTCAGGCCCCAGCATTTT. The chain has TRBV28 and TRBJ1-5; D not resolved. This CDR3 has 14 amino acids. V was trimmed by 4 bases and J by 9 bases, leaving 16 bases between them. CDR1 and CDR2 from the germline V gene are MDHEN and SYDVKM.

The V and J genes are TRBV6-1 and TRBJ2-5, with TRBD2 matching 14 bases. J was trimmed by 6 bases and V by 3 bases; bases with no gene match: 6. This CDR3 region has 16 residues. Germline V gene lookup returns CDR1 MNHNS and CDR2 SASEGT. CDR3: CASSEGLAGAGKTQYF. CDR3 coding DNA: TGTGCCAGCAGTGAGGGACTAGCGGGAGCGGGGAAGACCCAGTACTTC.

The J gene is TRBJ1-2, the V gene TRBV19; the D gene is possibly TRBD1 (6 bases). CDR3 size: 13 residues. Looked up from germline, CDR1 is LNHDA and CDR2 is SQIVND (reference sequence). With 6 bases removed from V and 6 bases from J, the gap between germline ends came to 14 bases. The chain's CDR3 is CASRTGPSHGYTF. The CDR3 nucleotides are TGTGCCAGTAGGACAGGACCCAGCCATGGCTACACCTTC.

V and J are TRBV28 and TRBJ2-2; TRBD2 is a possible D gene (6 bases). This CDR3 spans 13 amino acids. Per germline, CDR1 MDHEN and CDR2 SYDVKM. Trimming shortened V by 8 bases and J by 4 bases, and 11 bases separated the two germline ends. CDR3: CASSWGGTGELFF. The CDR3 DNA is TGTGCCAGCTCCTGGGGAGGCACCGGGGAGCTGTTTTTT.

The V and J genes are TRBV6-5 and TRBJ2-1; 9 nucleotides agree with TRBD2. Germline loops: CDR1 MNHEY, CDR2 SVGAGI. Trimming took 1 base from V and 7 from J; bases not matched to a gene: 8. This CDR3 region has 16 residues. CDR3 region: CASSYLGGRAINEQFF. The CDR3, as DNA: TGTGCCAGCAGTTACTTAGGCGGGAGGGCCATTAATGAGCAGTTCTTC.

The chain recombines TRBV4-3 with TRBJ2-7, with D perhaps matching TRBD2 (6 bases). V dropped 0 bases and J dropped 2 bases, with 11 bases sitting between them. The CDR3 length is 15 residues. The germline V gene encodes CDR1 LGHNA and CDR2 YSLEER. CDR3 sequence reads: CASSQDRSGAYEQYF. DNA of the CDR3: TGCGCCAGCAGCCAAGATCGTTCGGGAGCCTACGAGCAGTACTTC.

This clone has just one count. The CDR3 coding sequence is TGTGCCAGCAGCACATCGGACAGGGGGCCAATTCAGCCCCAGCATTTT. Translated, it gives CASSTSDRGPIQPQHF. The chain joins TRBV7-9 to TRBJ1-5; 11 positions match TRBD1. The CDR3 covers 16 residues. Germline CDR1 and CDR2: SEHNR and FQNEAQ (reference sequence). Trimming at V came to 5 bases and at J to 6 bases, leaving 9 bases not matched to a gene.